This T cell receptor (beta chain) was found in a study of glioma-infiltrating T cells after dendritic cell vaccination. Whole-study context: Dendritic cell vaccination trial patients had either newly diagnosed or recurrent glioblastoma. Patients received three intradermal dendritic cell vaccine injections at biweekly intervals.

This clone was found once. The junction had 3 bases not matched to a gene; V was cut back by 3 bases and J by 6 bases. Germline CDR1 and CDR2: SGHNT and YENEEA. The CDR3 has 13 residues. As for time point: after dendritic cell vaccination, including at tumor progression/relapse. Patients had residual fresh-frozen tumor tissue and more than two years of survival data. Amplification used 60 V beta primers and 13 J beta primers. Sequenced by immunoSEQ multiplex PCR; TCRdb stores in-frame clones only, minus some. The data show under 130,000 clones, around 87% seen once. The input for sequencing was blood, taken after dendritic cell vaccination. This clonotype originated in a human donor with glioblastoma. The V gene is TRBV11-3, the J gene TRBJ2-7; TRBD1 agrees at 9 bases. This CDR3 reads CASSLGQGGEQYF. DNA for the CDR3: TGTGCCAGCAGCTTGGGACAGGGCGGCGAGCAGTACTTC.